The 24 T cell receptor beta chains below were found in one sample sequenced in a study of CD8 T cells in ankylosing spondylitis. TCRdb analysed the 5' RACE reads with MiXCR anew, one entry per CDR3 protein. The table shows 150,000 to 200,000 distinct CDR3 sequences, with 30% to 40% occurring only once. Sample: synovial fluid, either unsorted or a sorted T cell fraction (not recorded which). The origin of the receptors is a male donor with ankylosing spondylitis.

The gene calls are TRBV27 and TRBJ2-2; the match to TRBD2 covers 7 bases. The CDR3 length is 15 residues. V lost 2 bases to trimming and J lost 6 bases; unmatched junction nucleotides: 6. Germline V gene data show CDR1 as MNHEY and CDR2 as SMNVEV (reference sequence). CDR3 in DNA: TGTGCCAGCAGTTTAAGAAGAGGGAGGGCCGGGGAGCTGTTTTTT. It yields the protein CASSLRRGRAGELFF.

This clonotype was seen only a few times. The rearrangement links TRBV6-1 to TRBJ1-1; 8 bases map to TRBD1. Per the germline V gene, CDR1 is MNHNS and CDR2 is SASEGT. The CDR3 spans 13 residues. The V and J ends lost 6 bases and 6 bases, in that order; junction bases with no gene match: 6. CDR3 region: CASSPAQGAEAFF. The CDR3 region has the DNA TGTGCCAGCAGCCCCGCACAGGGGGCTGAAGCTTTCTTT.

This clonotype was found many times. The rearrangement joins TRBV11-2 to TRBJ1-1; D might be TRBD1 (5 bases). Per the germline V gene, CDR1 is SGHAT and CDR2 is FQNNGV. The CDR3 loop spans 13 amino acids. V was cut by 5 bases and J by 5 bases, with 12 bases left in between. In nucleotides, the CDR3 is TGTGCCAGCAGCCGGGGGGGACCGACTGAAGCTTTCTTT. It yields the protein CASSRGGPTEAFF.

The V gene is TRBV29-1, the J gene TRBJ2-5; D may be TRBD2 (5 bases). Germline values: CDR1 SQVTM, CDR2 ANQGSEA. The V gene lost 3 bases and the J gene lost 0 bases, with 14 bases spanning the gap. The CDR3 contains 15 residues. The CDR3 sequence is CSVDLASEYQETQYF. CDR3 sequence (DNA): TGCAGCGTTGATTTAGCGTCAGAGTACCAAGAGACCCAGTACTTC.

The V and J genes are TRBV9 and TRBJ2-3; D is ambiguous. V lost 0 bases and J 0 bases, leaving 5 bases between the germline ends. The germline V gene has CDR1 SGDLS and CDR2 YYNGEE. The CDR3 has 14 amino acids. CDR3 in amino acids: CASSVAPSTDTQYF. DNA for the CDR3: TGTGCCAGCAGCGTAGCACCTAGCACAGATACGCAGTATTTT.

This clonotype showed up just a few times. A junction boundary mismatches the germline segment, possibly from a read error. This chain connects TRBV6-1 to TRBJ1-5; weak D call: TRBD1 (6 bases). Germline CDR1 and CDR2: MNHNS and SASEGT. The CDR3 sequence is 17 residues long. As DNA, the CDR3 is TGTGCCAGCAGTAAAGCGGGGGCCGAATATAGCAATCAGCCCCAGCATTTT. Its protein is CASSKAGAEYSNQPQHF.

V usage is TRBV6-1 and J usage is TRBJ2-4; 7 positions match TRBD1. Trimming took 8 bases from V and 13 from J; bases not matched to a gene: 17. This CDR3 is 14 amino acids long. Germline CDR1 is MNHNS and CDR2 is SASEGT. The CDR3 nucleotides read TGTGCCAGCTGGAGAGGGGACAGACCATTTGCGCAGTACTTC. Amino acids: CASWRGDRPFAQYF.

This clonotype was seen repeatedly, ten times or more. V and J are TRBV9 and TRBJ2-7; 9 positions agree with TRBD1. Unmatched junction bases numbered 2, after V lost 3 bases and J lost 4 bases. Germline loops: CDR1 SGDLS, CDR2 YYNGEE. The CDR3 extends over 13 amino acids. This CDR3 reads CASSAQGAYEQYF. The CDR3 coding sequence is TGTGCCAGCAGCGCACAGGGGGCGTACGAGCAGTACTTC. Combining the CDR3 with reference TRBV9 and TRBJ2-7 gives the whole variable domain DSGVTQTPKHLITATGQRVTLRCSPRSGDLSVYWYQQSLDQGLQFLIQYYNGEERAKGNILERFSAQQFPDLHSELNLSSLELGDSALYFCASSAQGAYEQYFGPGTRLTVT.

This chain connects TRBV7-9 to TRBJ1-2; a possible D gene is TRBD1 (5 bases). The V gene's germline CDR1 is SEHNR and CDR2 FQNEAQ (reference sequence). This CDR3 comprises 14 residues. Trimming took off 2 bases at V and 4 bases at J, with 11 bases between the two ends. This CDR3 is CASSLRAGAYGYTF. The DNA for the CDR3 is TGTGCCAGCAGCTTACGGGCTGGGGCCTATGGCTACACCTTC.

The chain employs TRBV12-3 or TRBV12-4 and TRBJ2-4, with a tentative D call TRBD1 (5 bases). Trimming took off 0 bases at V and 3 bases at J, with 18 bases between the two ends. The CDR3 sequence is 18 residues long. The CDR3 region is CASSLAGVGAGVKNIQYF. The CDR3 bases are TGTGCCAGCAGTTTAGCAGGGGTAGGAGCTGGGGTCAAAAACATTCAGTACTTC.

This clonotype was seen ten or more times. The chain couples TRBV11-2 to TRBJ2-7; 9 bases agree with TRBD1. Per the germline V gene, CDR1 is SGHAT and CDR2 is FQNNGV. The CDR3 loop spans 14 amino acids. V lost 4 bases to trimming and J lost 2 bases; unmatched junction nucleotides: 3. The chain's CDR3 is CASSSGTGPYEQYF. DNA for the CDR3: TGTGCCAGCAGCTCCGGGACAGGGCCCTACGAGCAGTACTTC. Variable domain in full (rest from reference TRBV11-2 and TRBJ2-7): EAGVAQSPRYKIIEKRQSVAFWCNPISGHATLYWYQQILGQGPKLLIQFQNNGVVDDSQLPKDRFSAERLKGVDSTLKIQPAKLEDSAVYLCASSSGTGPYEQYFGPGTRLTVT.

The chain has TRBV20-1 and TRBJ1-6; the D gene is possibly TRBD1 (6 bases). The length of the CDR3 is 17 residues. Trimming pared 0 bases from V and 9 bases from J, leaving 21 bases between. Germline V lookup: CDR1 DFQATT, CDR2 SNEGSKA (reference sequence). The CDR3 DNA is TGCAGTGCTAGAGATAACGGGGGAGTAGGGGGTTCTTCACCCCTCCACTTT. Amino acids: CSARDNGGVGGSSPLHF.

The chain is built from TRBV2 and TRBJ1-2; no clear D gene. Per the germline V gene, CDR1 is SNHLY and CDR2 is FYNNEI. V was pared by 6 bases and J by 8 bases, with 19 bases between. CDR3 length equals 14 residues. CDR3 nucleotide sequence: TGTGCCAGCAGCGGTGGCGGGGTGAGAGGAGGCTACACCTTC. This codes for CASSGGGVRGGYTF.

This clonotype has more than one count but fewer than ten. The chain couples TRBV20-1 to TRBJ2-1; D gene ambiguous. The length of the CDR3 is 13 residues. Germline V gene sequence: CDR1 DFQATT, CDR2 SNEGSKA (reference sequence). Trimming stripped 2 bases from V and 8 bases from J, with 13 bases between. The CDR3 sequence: CSARIGLWDEQFF. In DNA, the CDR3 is TGCAGTGCTAGAATCGGCCTTTGGGATGAGCAGTTCTTC.

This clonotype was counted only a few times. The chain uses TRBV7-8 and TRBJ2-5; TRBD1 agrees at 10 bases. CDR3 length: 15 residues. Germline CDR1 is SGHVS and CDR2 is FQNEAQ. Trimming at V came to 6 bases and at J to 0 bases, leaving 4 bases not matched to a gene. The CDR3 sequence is CASSAGTGDQETQYF. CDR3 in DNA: TGTGCCAGCAGTGCGGGGACAGGGGACCAAGAGACCCAGTACTTC.

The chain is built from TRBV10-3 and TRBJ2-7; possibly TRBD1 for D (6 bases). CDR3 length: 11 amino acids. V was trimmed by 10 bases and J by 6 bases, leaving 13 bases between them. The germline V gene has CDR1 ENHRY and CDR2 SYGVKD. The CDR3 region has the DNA TGTGCCACCAAAGACAGGACCGAGCAGTACTTC. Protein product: CATKDRTEQYF.

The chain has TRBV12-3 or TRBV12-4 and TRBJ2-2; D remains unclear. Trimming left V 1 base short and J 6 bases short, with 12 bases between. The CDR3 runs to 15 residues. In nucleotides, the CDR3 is TGTGCCAGCAGTTTAGGCGTAAGGAGACCCGGGGAGCTGTTTTTT. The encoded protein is CASSLGVRRPGELFF.

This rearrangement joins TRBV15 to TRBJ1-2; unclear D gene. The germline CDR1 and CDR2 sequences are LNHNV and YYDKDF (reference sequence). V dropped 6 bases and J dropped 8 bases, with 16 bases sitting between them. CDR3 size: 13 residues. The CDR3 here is CATSPEDLRGYTF. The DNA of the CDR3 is TGTGCCACCAGTCCGGAAGACTTGAGGGGCTACACCTTC. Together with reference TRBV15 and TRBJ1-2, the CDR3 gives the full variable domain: DAMVIQNPRYQVTQFGKPVTLSCSQTLNHNVMYWYQQKSSQAPKLLFHYYDKDFNNEADTPDNFQSRRPNTSFCFLDIRSPGLGDTAMYLCATSPEDLRGYTFGSGTRLTVV.

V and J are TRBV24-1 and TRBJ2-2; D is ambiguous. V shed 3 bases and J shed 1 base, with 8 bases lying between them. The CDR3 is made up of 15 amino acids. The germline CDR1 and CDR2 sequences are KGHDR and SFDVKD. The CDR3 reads CATSDLGLNTGELFF. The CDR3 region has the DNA TGTGCCACCAGTGATCTAGGGCTGAACACCGGGGAGCTGTTTTTT.

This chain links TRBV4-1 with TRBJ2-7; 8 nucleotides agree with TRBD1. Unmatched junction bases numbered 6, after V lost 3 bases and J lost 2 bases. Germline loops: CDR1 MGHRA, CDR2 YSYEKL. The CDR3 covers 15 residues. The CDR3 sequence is CASSHTGTGAYEQYF. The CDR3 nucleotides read TGCGCCAGCAGCCACACAGGGACAGGAGCCTACGAGCAGTACTTC.

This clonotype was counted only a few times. The CDR3 loop is CSVLGPSGNTIYF. CDR3 DNA sequence: TGCAGTGTGCTAGGTCCCTCTGGAAACACCATATATTTT. The chain carries TRBV20-1 and TRBJ1-3; D uncertain. In germline, CDR1 is DFQATT, CDR2 SNEGSKA (reference sequence). There are 13 residues in the CDR3. V gave up 7 bases and J gave up 0 bases, with 10 bases separating them.

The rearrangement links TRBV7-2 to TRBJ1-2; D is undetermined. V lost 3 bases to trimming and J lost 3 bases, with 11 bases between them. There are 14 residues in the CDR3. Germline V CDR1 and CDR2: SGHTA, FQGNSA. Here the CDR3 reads CASSLETGYYGYTF. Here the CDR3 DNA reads TGTGCCAGCAGCTTGGAAACGGGATACTATGGCTACACCTTC.

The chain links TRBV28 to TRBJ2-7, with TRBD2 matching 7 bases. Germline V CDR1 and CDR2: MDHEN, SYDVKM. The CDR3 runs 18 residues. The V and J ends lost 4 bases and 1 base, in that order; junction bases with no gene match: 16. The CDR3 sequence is CASSSIPRPGLRSYEQYF. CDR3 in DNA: TGTGCCAGCAGTTCTATCCCCCGACCGGGACTAAGATCCTACGAGCAGTACTTC.

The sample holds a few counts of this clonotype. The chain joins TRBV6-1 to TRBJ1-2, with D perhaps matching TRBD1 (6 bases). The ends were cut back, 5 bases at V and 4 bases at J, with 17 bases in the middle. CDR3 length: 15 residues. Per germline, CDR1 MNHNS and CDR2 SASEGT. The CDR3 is CASSLLGPGAYGYTF. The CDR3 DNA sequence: TGTGCCAGCAGTCTCTTAGGGCCAGGGGCCTATGGCTACACCTTC.